Below are 29 T cell receptor beta chains sequenced from a single sample in a study of response to subunit inactivated influenza vaccine (dated by TCRdb to between 2017 and 2018). The library was produced with RT-PCR. The sequencer listed for this sample is Illumina HiSeq 2500. TCRdb redid the processing of the public reads, applying fastp at Q25 and MiXCR, and retained in-frame beta chains. Rows merge per CDR3 protein into single entries with the most common DNA and genes. Within this sample are about 700,000 distinct CDR3 sequences, with approximately 15% of them counted one time only. Less than 9% of the sample is in the top ten clones. The specimen comprised PBMCs from blood, sampled less than 15 days before vaccination. Receptors were obtained from a man in his fifties who received an inactivated influenza vaccine. Donor details come from another sample of the same person, matched by shared clones.

V is TRBV4-2 and J is TRBJ2-1; 12 positions match TRBD2. This CDR3 contains 15 residues. Unmatched junction bases numbered 2, after V lost 1 base and J lost 7 bases. CDR1 and CDR2 (germline): LGHNA, YNFKEQ. CDR3 sequence: CASSQGTSGVNEQFF. The CDR3 bases are TGTGCCAGCAGCCAAGGGACTAGCGGGGTGAATGAGCAGTTCTTC.

This clonotype was detected a few times. V gene TRBV2 combines with J gene TRBJ2-1; 11 bases align to TRBD1. Germline CDR1 is SNHLY and CDR2 is FYNNEI. Trimming cost V 6 bases and J 5 bases; bases outside gene matches: 6. This CDR3 is 15 amino acids long. The CDR3 region is CASRNGQGAHNEQFF. CDR3 sequence (DNA): TGTGCCAGCAGAAACGGACAGGGGGCCCACAATGAGCAGTTCTTC.

V and J are TRBV10-3 and TRBJ1-3, with a possible D match to TRBD1 (5 bases). This CDR3 spans 16 amino acids. The germline V and J ends were trimmed by 0 bases and 0 bases, with 9 bases remaining between them. Germline V gene lookup returns CDR1 ENHRY and CDR2 SYGVKD. The CDR3 reads CAISESQGISGNTIYF. The CDR3, as DNA: TGTGCCATCAGTGAGTCGCAGGGTATCTCTGGAAACACCATATATTTT.

This clonotype was found many times. V gene TRBV4-3 combines with J gene TRBJ1-2, with 7 bases fitting TRBD1. V lost 1 base to trimming and J lost 4 bases; unmatched junction nucleotides: 6. Germline loops: CDR1 LGHNA, CDR2 YSLEER. The CDR3 sequence is 15 residues long. In DNA, the CDR3 is TGCGCCAGCAGCCAAGGGGGAAAGGGGGCCTATGGCTACACCTTC. Protein product: CASSQGGKGAYGYTF.

This clonotype was detected only a few times. The chain carries TRBV12-3 or TRBV12-4 and TRBJ2-1, with a weak D call TRBD1 (6 bases). The CDR3 extends over 15 amino acids. V shed 2 bases and J shed 2 bases, with 10 bases lying between them. The CDR3 DNA reads as TGTGCCAGCAGTTTACAGGGGAGACCCTACAATGAGCAGTTCTTC. Residues: CASSLQGRPYNEQFF.

V and J are TRBV5-5 and TRBJ1-3; D gene uncertain. The CDR3 length is 16 residues. The V end was cut by 0 bases, the J end by 0 bases, with 10 bases between. Per germline, CDR1 SGHKS and CDR2 YYEKEE (reference sequence). CDR3 nucleotides: TGTGCCAGCAGCTTGGGGTATGGCGGCTCTGGAAACACCATATATTTT. As protein: CASSLGYGGSGNTIYF.

The sample holds a few counts of this clonotype. J is TRBJ2-7 and V is TRBV7-2; 8 bases are shared with TRBD1. The CDR3 runs 15 residues. Trimming took 4 bases from V and 4 from J; bases not matched to a gene: 9. The germline CDR1 and CDR2 sequences are SGHTA and FQGNSA. CDR3 amino acids: CASSSFGTGRYEQYF. For the CDR3, the DNA is TGTGCCAGCAGCTCCTTCGGGACAGGACGATACGAGCAGTACTTC.

The V and J genes are TRBV4-2 and TRBJ2-1, with 10 bases aligning to TRBD2. V gave up 6 bases and J gave up 7 bases; unmatched junction bases: 6. The CDR3 spans 14 residues. The germline CDR1 and CDR2 sequences are LGHNA and YNFKEQ. CDR3 region: CASSLAGDLNEQFF. The CDR3 nucleotides are TGTGCCAGCAGTCTAGCGGGGGACCTTAATGAGCAGTTCTTC.

This clonotype was recorded at least ten times. The V call is TRBV12-3 or TRBV12-4, the J call TRBJ1-5, with 9 bases fitting TRBD1. V gave up 0 bases and J gave up 5 bases; unmatched junction bases: 5. CDR3 length: 16 residues. CDR3 sequence reads: CASSLAGTGMDQPQHF. The CDR3 coding sequence is TGTGCCAGCAGTTTAGCCGGGACAGGGATGGATCAGCCCCAGCATTTT.

The chain is built from TRBV9 and TRBJ1-4, with D perhaps matching TRBD1 (5 bases). The CDR3 runs 16 residues. The V end was cut by 6 bases, the J end by 6 bases, with 21 bases between. Germline-derived CDR1 and CDR2 are SGDLS and YYNGEE. The CDR3, as DNA: TGTGCCAGCACGAAGCTTCCCACACCGGGGGATGAAAAACTGTTTTTT. Amino acid sequence: CASTKLPTPGDEKLFF.

The gene calls are TRBV7-2 and TRBJ2-1; TRBD1 might be the D (5 bases). The CDR3 spans 15 residues. The V and J ends lost 4 bases and 4 bases respectively, with 14 bases between them. The germline gives CDR1 SGHTA, CDR2 FQGNSA. The DNA of the CDR3 is TGTGCCAGCAGCTCCGACAGCAGCCGATACAATGAGCAGTTCTTC. This sequence encodes CASSSDSSRYNEQFF. The entire variable domain, with the rest obtained from reference TRBV7-2 and TRBJ2-1, is as follows: GAGVSQSPSNKVTEKGKDVELRCDPISGHTALYWYRQSLGQGLEFLIYFQGNSAPDKSGLPSDRFSAERTGGSVSTLTIQRTQQEDSAVYLCASSSDSSRYNEQFFGPGTRLTVL.

This clonotype was found a few times. The rearrangement uses TRBV5-6 and TRBJ2-3; D is unresolved. The CDR3 covers 12 residues. Germline CDR1 SGHDT, CDR2 YYEEEE. The ends were cut back, 6 bases at V and 6 bases at J, with 11 bases in the middle. The CDR3 sequence: CASTLGYDTQYF. The CDR3 nucleotides read TGTGCCAGCACCCTTGGATACGATACGCAGTATTTT.

The chain has TRBV20-1 and TRBJ1-4; D call uncertain. Germline lookup yields CDR1 DFQATT and CDR2 SNEGSKA (reference sequence). Trimming left V 7 bases short and J 2 bases short, with 8 bases between. The CDR3 totals 12 residues. The CDR3 spells CSGGVTNEKLFF. For the CDR3, the DNA is TGCAGTGGTGGTGTGACTAATGAAAAACTGTTTTTT.

This clonotype was seen at least ten times. V is TRBV28 and J is TRBJ2-1; 9 bases are shared with TRBD1. This CDR3 contains 14 residues. CDR1 is MDHEN and CDR2 is SYDVKM in the germline V gene. V lost 6 bases and J lost 5; bases outside the gene matches: 5. CDR3 protein: CASRSGQGNNEQFF. CDR3 nucleotides: TGTGCCAGCAGATCGGGACAGGGTAACAATGAGCAGTTCTTC.

This clonotype was seen many times. The V and J genes are TRBV7-2 and TRBJ2-7; D perhaps matches TRBD1 (5 bases). With 1 base removed from V and 2 bases from J, the gap between germline ends came to 9 bases. CDR1 is SGHTA and CDR2 is FQGNSA in the germline V gene. The CDR3 is 14 residues long. CDR3 amino acids: CASSLVGATYEQYF. CDR3 DNA: TGTGCCAGCAGCTTAGTTGGGGCCACCTACGAGCAGTACTTC.

This clonotype has just a few counts. This chain joins TRBV29-1 and TRBJ2-1; D not resolved. The CDR3 spans 11 residues. CDR1 SQVTM and CDR2 ANQGSEA come from the germline V gene. The V and J ends lost 7 bases and 8 bases respectively, with 12 bases between them. Here the CDR3 reads CSGGVWDEQFF. CDR3 in DNA: TGCAGCGGTGGCGTGTGGGATGAGCAGTTCTTC.

V is TRBV4-1 and J is TRBJ2-1, with 9 bases lining up with TRBD2. Germline CDR1 and CDR2: MGHRA and YSYEKL. The CDR3 loop spans 17 amino acids. V dropped 0 bases and J dropped 0; count of bases not matched to a gene: 3. The DNA of the CDR3 is TGCGCCAGCAGCCAAGATTTAGCGGGGGCCTCCTACAATGAGCAGTTCTTC. This encodes CASSQDLAGASYNEQFF.

V usage is TRBV6-2 or TRBV6-3 and J usage is TRBJ2-1; 13 bases match TRBD2. Germline CDR1 reads MNHEY; CDR2 reads SVGEGT. The CDR3 is made up of 21 amino acids. With V trimmed by 3 bases and J by 1 base, 15 bases remained unmatched. CDR3: CASSYYNLGLAGEGSYNEQFF. The CDR3 DNA is TGTGCCAGCAGTTATTACAATCTTGGACTAGCGGGGGAAGGTTCCTACAATGAGCAGTTCTTC.

The chain joins TRBV5-1 to TRBJ1-1; 7 nucleotides agree with TRBD1. The ends lost 3 bases at V and 5 bases at J; junction bases unmatched: 7. Germline assignment: CDR1 SGHRS and CDR2 YFSETQ. This CDR3 has 14 amino acids. The CDR3 DNA follows: TGCGCCAGCAGCTACGACAGGGCAGGGACTGAAGCTTTCTTT. It encodes CASSYDRAGTEAFF.

The sample holds a few counts of this clonotype. This chain connects TRBV10-3 to TRBJ2-3; D is undetermined. Germline V gives CDR1 ENHRY, CDR2 SYGVKD. The V end lost 0 bases, the J end lost 6 bases, and 10 bases lay between the germline ends. CDR3 length: 14 residues. CDR3 loop: CAISESQEWDTQYF. The CDR3 DNA reads as TGTGCCATCAGTGAGTCGCAGGAGTGGGATACGCAGTATTTT.

This clonotype was picked up a small number of times. J is TRBJ2-7 and V is TRBV12-3 or TRBV12-4, with TRBD2 matching over 15 bases. Trimming took 5 bases from V and 7 from J; bases not matched to a gene: 3. The length of the CDR3 is 14 residues. The CDR3 spells CASSQGLAGGEQYF. The CDR3 coding sequence is TGTGCCAGCAGTCAGGGACTAGCGGGAGGTGAGCAGTACTTC.

The J gene is TRBJ1-1, the V gene TRBV10-3; 9 positions match TRBD1. Germline lookup yields CDR1 ENHRY and CDR2 SYGVKD. Losses at the gene ends were 3 bases for V and 2 bases for J; bases not matched to a gene: 4. This CDR3 has 15 residues. The CDR3 spells CAISDRTGGNTEAFF. The CDR3 DNA is TGTGCCATCAGTGACCGTACAGGGGGCAACACTGAAGCTTTCTTT.

This clonotype was counted a few times. The gene calls are TRBV20-1 and TRBJ1-2; 8 nucleotides agree with TRBD1. CDR3 size: 15 residues. Germline CDR1 is DFQATT and CDR2 is SNEGSKA (reference sequence). Trimming removed 5 bases from V and 8 bases from J; junction bases left unmatched: 16. CDR3 coding DNA: TGCAGTGCTGGAGGGACAGGAGGGGTCTGGAGAGGCTACACCTTC. It translates to CSAGGTGGVWRGYTF.

This clonotype was seen repeatedly, ten times or more. The chain's CDR3 is CASSEISNQPQHF. CDR3 DNA sequence: TGTGCCAGCAGTGAGATTAGCAATCAGCCCCAGCATTTT. The chain has TRBV6-1 and TRBJ1-5; D gene unclear. This CDR3 spans 13 amino acids. Trimming removed 3 bases at V and 0 bases at J, with 3 bases between. Germline assignment: CDR1 MNHNS and CDR2 SASEGT.

A single count supports this clonotype. V gene TRBV28 combines with J gene TRBJ2-7; D is undetermined. CDR3 size: 11 residues. CDR1 and CDR2 (germline): MDHEN, SYDVKM. V shed 10 bases and J shed 6 bases, with 13 bases lying between them. Here the CDR3 DNA reads TGTGCCACAACCCGTAGTGTCGAGCAGTACTTC. Translation gives CATTRSVEQYF.

This clonotype was seen a few times. The CDR3 protein is CASSLPTGEAGELFF. The DNA for the CDR3 is TGTGCCAGCAGCTTACCAACAGGGGAAGCCGGGGAGCTGTTTTTT. This chain links TRBV5-6 with TRBJ2-2, with TRBD1 matching over 7 bases. The CDR3 has 15 residues. CDR1 and CDR2 from the germline V gene are SGHDT and YYEEEE. The junction had 7 bases not matched to a gene; V was cut back by 2 bases and J by 6 bases.

This rearrangement joins TRBV29-1 to TRBJ1-4, with unresolved D. The CDR3 extends over 14 amino acids. In germline, CDR1 is SQVTM, CDR2 ANQGSEA. V lost 4 bases and J 3 bases, leaving 12 bases between the germline ends. CDR3 in amino acids: CSVVTVESNEKLFF. DNA of the CDR3: TGCAGCGTTGTAACAGTAGAATCTAATGAAAAACTGTTTTTT.

The chain joins TRBV5-1 to TRBJ2-3; D call uncertain. Trimming shortened V by 0 bases and J by 5 bases, and 10 bases separated the two germline ends. Germline-derived CDR1 and CDR2 are SGHRS and YFSETQ. The CDR3 runs to 14 residues. CDR3 nucleotide sequence: TGCGCCAGCAGCTTGGGGCAATCCAAAGATACGCAGTATTTT. It is translated as CASSLGQSKDTQYF. The variable domain in full, completed from reference TRBV5-1 and TRBJ2-3, reads KAGVTQTPRYLIKTRGQQVTLSCSPISGHRSVSWYQQTPGQGLQFLFEYFSETQRNKGNFPGRFSGRQFSNSRSEMNVSTLELGDSALYLCASSLGQSKDTQYFGPGTRLTVL.

The gene calls are TRBV4-3 and TRBJ2-7, with D perhaps matching TRBD1 (5 bases). The CDR3 contains 15 residues. The germline V gene has CDR1 LGHNA and CDR2 YSLEER. V lost 0 bases, J lost 5 bases, and 14 bases lay in between. DNA of the CDR3: TGCGCCAGCAGCCAAGATTCGGGCAGGGCCAACGAGCAGTACTTC. Protein sequence: CASSQDSGRANEQYF.